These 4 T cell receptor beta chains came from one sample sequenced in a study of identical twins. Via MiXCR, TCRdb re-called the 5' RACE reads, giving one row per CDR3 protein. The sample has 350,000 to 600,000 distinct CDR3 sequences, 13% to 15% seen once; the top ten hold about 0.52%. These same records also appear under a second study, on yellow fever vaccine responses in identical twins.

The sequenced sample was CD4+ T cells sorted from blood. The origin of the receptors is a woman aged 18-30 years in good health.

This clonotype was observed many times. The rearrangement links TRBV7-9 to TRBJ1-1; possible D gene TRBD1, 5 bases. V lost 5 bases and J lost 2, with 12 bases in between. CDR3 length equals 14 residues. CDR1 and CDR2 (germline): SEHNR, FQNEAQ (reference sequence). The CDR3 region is CASSHPGTNTEAFF. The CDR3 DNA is TGTGCCAGCAGCCACCCCGGGACCAACACTGAAGCTTTCTTT. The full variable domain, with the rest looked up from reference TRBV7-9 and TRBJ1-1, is DTGVSQNPRHKITKRGQNVTFRCDPISEHNRLYWYRQTLGQGPEFLTYFQNEAQLEKSRLLSDRFSAERPKGSFSTLEIQRTEQGDSAMYLCASSHPGTNTEAFFGQGTRLTVV.

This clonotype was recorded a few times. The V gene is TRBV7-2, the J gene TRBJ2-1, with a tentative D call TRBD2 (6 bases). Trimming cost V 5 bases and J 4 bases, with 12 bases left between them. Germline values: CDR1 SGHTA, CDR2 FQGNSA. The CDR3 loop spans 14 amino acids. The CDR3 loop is CASSPRREYNEQFF. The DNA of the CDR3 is TGTGCCAGCAGCCCCCGGAGGGAGTACAATGAGCAGTTCTTC.

CDR3 loop: CASSSLTSGLSTDTQYF. For the CDR3, the DNA is TGTGCCAGCAGCTCCCTGACTAGCGGGTTATCCACAGATACGCAGTATTTT. The V gene is TRBV7-9, the J gene TRBJ2-3; TRBD2 matches 10 bases. J was trimmed by 2 bases and V by 4 bases; bases with no gene match: 9. CDR3 size: 17 residues. Per germline, CDR1 SEHNR and CDR2 FQNEAQ (reference sequence).

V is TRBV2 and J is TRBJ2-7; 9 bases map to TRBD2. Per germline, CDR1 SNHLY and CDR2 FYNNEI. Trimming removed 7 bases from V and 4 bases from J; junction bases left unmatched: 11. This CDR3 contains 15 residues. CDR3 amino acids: CASTLRAGGVYEQYF. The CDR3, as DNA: TGTGCCAGCACGCTAAGGGCGGGAGGGGTGTACGAGCAGTACTTC.